This passage covers 6 T cell receptor beta chains from one sample sequenced in a study of T cell changes during pregnancy in multiple sclerosis. Sequencing was performed with immunoSEQ multiplex PCR; in TCRdb, only in-frame clones are kept and a portion is missing. The sample consists of 70,000 to 80,000 clones, more than 85% of them appearing once. Specimen: peripheral blood, collected before pregnancy. The receptors were gathered from a female donor with multiple sclerosis, enrolled in a pregnancy study.

CDR3 DNA sequence: TGTGCCAGCAGTTTAATGGGACAGGGTATCGAGACCCAGTACTTC. Encoded protein: CASSLMGQGIETQYF. The rearrangement links TRBV27 to TRBJ2-5; 9 bases line up with TRBD1. Germline CDR1 and CDR2: MNHEY and SMNVEV (reference sequence). The CDR3 contains 15 residues. The J segment lost 5 bases and the V segment lost 2 bases, leaving 6 bases of the junction unmatched.

This chain uses TRBV7-9 with TRBJ2-1; 10 nucleotides line up with TRBD2. Per germline, CDR1 SEHNR and CDR2 FQNEAQ (reference sequence). V trimming: 1 base; J trimming: 8 bases; junction bases outside the gene matches: 14. The CDR3 sequence is 18 residues long. The DNA of the CDR3 is TGTGCCAGCAGCTTAGAGCGGGGGGGCCTTCCCCCGTTGTATGAGCAGTTCTTC. Amino acids: CASSLERGGLPPLYEQFF.

This chain links TRBV25-1 with TRBJ1-2; 9 bases fit TRBD1. Germline CDR1 and CDR2: MGHDK and SYGVNS. The CDR3 is 16 residues long. V was clipped by 8 bases and J by 5 bases; unmatched bases: 15. CDR3 DNA sequence: TGTGCCAGCCAGGACACTGAGACAGGGGGATTATATGGCTACACCTTC. Protein sequence: CASQDTETGGLYGYTF.

DNA of the CDR3: TGTGCCAGCAGCGGGAGCGGAAACATTCAGTACTTC. Residues: CASSGSGNIQYF. The rearrangement links TRBV7-8 to TRBJ2-4; D possibly corresponds to TRBD2 (5 bases). Per the germline V gene, CDR1 is SGHVS and CDR2 is FQNEAQ. The CDR3 extends over 12 amino acids. The germline V and J ends were trimmed by 5 bases and 6 bases, with 8 bases remaining between them.

V and J are TRBV21-1 and TRBJ2-1; no DNA check was done on the table's D call, TRBD1. TRBV21-1 is tagged as a pseudogene. The CDR3 is made up of 16 amino acids. CDR3 sequence reads: CASSRPGTPTYNEQFF. CDR3 DNA sequence: TGTGCCAGCAGTCGACCGGGGACACCCACCTACAATGAGCAGTTCTTC.

CDR3 nucleotides: TGTGCTAGTGGTTACCCTCGTTGGGGGGATCAGCCCCAGCATTTT. Its protein is CASGYPRWGDQPQHF. The rearrangement joins TRBV12-5 to TRBJ1-5; tentatively, D is TRBD1 (5 bases). Germline lookup yields CDR1 LGHNT and CDR2 FRNRAP. CDR3 length: 15 residues. Trimming left V 4 bases short and J 5 bases short, with 15 bases between.